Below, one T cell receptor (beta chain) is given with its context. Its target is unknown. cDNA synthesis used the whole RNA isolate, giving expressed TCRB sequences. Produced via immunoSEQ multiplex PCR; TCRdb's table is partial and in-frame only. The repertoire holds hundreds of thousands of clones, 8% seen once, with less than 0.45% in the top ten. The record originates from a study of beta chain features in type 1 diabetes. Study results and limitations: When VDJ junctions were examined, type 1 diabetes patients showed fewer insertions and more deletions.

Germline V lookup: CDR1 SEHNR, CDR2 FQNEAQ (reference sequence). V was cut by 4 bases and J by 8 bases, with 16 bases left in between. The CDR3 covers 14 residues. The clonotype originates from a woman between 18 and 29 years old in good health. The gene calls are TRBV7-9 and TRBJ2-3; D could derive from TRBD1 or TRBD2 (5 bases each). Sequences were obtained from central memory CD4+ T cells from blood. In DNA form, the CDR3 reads TGTGCCAGCAGCTCCAGCGGAGGCCAGGGTACGCAGTATTTT. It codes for CASSSSGGQGTQYF.